This TCR beta chain derives from a study of control samples from healthy donors and cancer patients. The protocol was immunoSEQ multiplex PCR, while the TCRdb copy is restricted to in-frame clones and leaves out a portion. Among 150,000 to 200,000 clones listed, 80% to 95% were seen once. This clonotype originated in a young man in good health. Sequencing was done on a sample of blood.

The CDR3 bases are TGTGCCAGCAGCCAAGATCCTCTAGCGGGGGGCCGCTCCTACGAGCAGTACTTC. As protein: CASSQDPLAGGRSYEQYF. V usage is TRBV4-2 and J usage is TRBJ2-7; TRBD2 aligns across 11 bases. This CDR3 is built from 18 residues. The V and J ends lost 0 bases and 0 bases, in that order; junction bases with no gene match: 7. Germline CDR1 LGHNA, CDR2 YNFKEQ.